This paragraph reports one T cell receptor (beta chain). This record belongs to a study of T cell repertoires in ileal Crohn's disease. Time point here: neoterminal ileum biopsy at postoperative endoscopy, about 6 months after surgery. The table came from immunoSEQ multiplex PCR; TCRdb's copy has only in-frame clones and leaves some out. This table has over 9,000 clones, 75% to 85% appearing once. With 0 bases removed from V and 5 bases from J, the gap between germline ends came to 11 bases. The CDR3 is 14 amino acids. CDR1 and CDR2 from the germline V gene are SGHRS and YFSETQ. The sample was ileal tissue. The chain recombines TRBV5-1 with TRBJ1-1; no clear D gene. The source of this sequence is an adult with Crohn's disease. CDR3 coding DNA: TGCGCCAGCAGCTTGGACAGCCCGGGGACTGAAGCTTTCTTT. Translation gives CASSLDSPGTEAFF.